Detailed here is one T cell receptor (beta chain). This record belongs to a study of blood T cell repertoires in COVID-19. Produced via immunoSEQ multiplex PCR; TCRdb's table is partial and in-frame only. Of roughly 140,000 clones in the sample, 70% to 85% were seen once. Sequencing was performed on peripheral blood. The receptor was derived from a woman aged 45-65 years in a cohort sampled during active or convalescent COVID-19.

The DNA of the CDR3 is TGTGCCACCGGCGTTTTAGGGGGTGGCTACAATGAGCAGTTCTTC. Its protein product is CATGVLGGGYNEQFF. The chain links TRBV10-3 to TRBJ2-1; maybe TRBD1 (6 bases). The CDR3 sequence is 15 residues long. Germline V CDR1 and CDR2: ENHRY, SYGVKD. V lost 10 bases to trimming and J lost 3 bases, with 19 bases between them.